The entry below gives a single TCR beta chain sequence along with its context. There is no known antigen for this receptor. No base quality information exists; no much larger clone differs at one position. The source of the sample is a study of OX40 agonist ivuxolimab in advanced cancers. With respect to the entire study: Ivuxolimab was a fully human IgG2 agonistic monoclonal antibody targeting the costimulatory receptor OX40 (CD134). Intravenous ivuxolimab was administered to patients every 2 weeks at six dose levels: 0.01, 0.1, 0.3, 1.5, 3 and 10 mg/kg. Among the approximately 50 dose-escalation patients, around 19 had hepatocellular carcinoma, 15 or so melanoma, 9 renal cell carcinoma and 9 head and neck cancer. In the dose-escalation cohort, roughly 80% of patients were male, and the mean age was around 60 years, with a range of roughly 20 to 79. Prior anti-PD-1, anti-PD-L1 or anti-CTLA-4 therapy was permitted, and checkpoint inhibitors had been received by roughly two fifths of dose-escalation patients. Partial responses occurred in three dose-escalation patients, of whom one had hepatocellular carcinoma and two had cutaneous melanoma. Peripheral TCRbeta sequencing was intended to test whether TCR sequence diversity was altered and clonal T-cell expansion was caused by ivuxolimab. The paper describes the monotherapy dose-escalation part (N ≈ 52 patients) of the phase I trial of ivuxolimab. The full study reports these points: At doses from 0.1 to 3.0 mg/kg, clonal expansion was seen in both CD4+ and CD8+ blood T cells between baseline and week 6. Low levels of normalized T-cell clonal expansion were also seen in some patients who did not respond. Partial responders in the 0.1-3.0 mg/kg groups had among the lowest normalized peripheral clonal expansion, especially among CD8+ T cells. After ivuxolimab, expanded clones were on average more numerous among CD8+ T cells than among CD4+ T cells. The antigen specificity of the peripheral T cells that underwent clonal expansion was not determined.

Genomic DNA was extracted from sorted cells for sequencing of the TCRbeta CDR3 region. TCRbeta CDR3 regions were sequenced using the immunoSEQ Assay. TCRdb holds this immuneACCESS table with in-frame rearrangements only. Some clones are missing; in checked studies, unresolved V genes explain under half, and the rest has no known cause. Counted in this sample were about 86,000 clones; roughly nine tenths of them appeared once. The top ten clones comprise approximately 1.5% of the sample. V is reduced by 1 base and J by 6 bases, leaving a spacing of 13 bases between them. The CDR3 holds 16 amino acids from the cysteine to the phenylalanine. Just CDR3 DNA is preserved here, 48 bases in frame from base 1. Per the germline V gene, MNHNS is the CDR1 and SASEGT is the CDR2. Patients with autoimmune disease history or receiving systemic immunosuppression were excluded from the trial. Peripheral blood for TCR sequencing was collected from all dose cohorts at baseline, on cycle 4 day 1, and on cycle 7 day 1. Samples came from an open-label, multicenter, first-in-human phase I dose-escalation trial of ivuxolimab. The trial enrolled adults with locally advanced or metastatic head and neck squamous cell, hepatocellular, melanoma or renal cell carcinoma. Before TCR sequencing, CD4+ T cells and CD8+ T cells from peripheral blood were sorted into separate populations.

The sequenced sample was CD4+ or CD8+ T cells sorted from blood, obtained in a trial of the OX40 agonist ivuxolimab. The clonotype originates from an adult with an advanced solid tumor such as melanoma, head and neck, liver or kidney cancer. The chain was built from TRBV6-1 and TRBJ1-6; a tentative D call is TRBD1 (5 bases match). CDR3 protein: CASSEGTWGSNSPLHF. In nucleotide form, the sequence is TGTGCCAGCAGTGAAGGGACATGGGGCTCTAATTCACCCCTCCACTTT.